Each of the 29 T cell receptor beta chains below was sequenced from the same sample in a study of control samples from healthy donors and cancer patients. Assay: immunoSEQ multiplex PCR; the TCRdb copy retains only in-frame clones and omits some. This table has 150,000 to 200,000 clones, about 86% appearing once. Material: blood. These receptor sequences come from a man younger than 35 in good health.

The J gene is TRBJ1-4, the V gene TRBV5-6, with TRBD1 as a possible D gene (5 bases). CDR1 and CDR2 (germline): SGHDT, YYEEEE. The CDR3 runs 14 residues. Trimming cost V 3 bases and J 7 bases, with 13 bases left between them. This chain's CDR3 is CASSSGRWGEKLFF. CDR3 bases: TGTGCCAGCAGCTCGGGACGGTGGGGTGAAAAACTGTTTTTT.

The J gene is TRBJ2-1, the V gene TRBV5-5; D is perhaps TRBD2 (6 bases). Germline V CDR1 and CDR2: SGHKS, YYEKEE (reference sequence). The V gene lost 0 bases and the J gene lost 8 bases, with 18 bases spanning the gap. There are 16 residues in the CDR3. Written as DNA, the CDR3 is TGTGCCAGCAGCTTGGCCCGCTTGCGGGAAGTCGATGAGCAGTTCTTC. This sequence encodes CASSLARLREVDEQFF.

This chain connects TRBV4-2 to TRBJ2-7; TRBD1 matches at 8 bases. V was pared by 1 base and J by 1 base, with 3 bases of the junction left unmatched. The CDR3 extends over 15 amino acids. In germline, CDR1 is LGHNA, CDR2 YNFKEQ. CDR3 nucleotide sequence: TGTGCCAGCAGCCAAGTAGGACAGGGATCCTACGAGCAGTACTTC. Amino acids: CASSQVGQGSYEQYF.

The rearrangement joins TRBV6-2 or TRBV6-3 to TRBJ1-1, with 7 bases fitting TRBD1. Trimming took 2 bases from V and 10 from J; bases not matched to a gene: 4. Germline-derived CDR1 and CDR2 are MNHEY and SVGEGT. The CDR3 consists of 12 residues. CDR3 nucleotide sequence: TGTGCCAGCAGTTACCCAGACAGGGCAGCTTTCTTT. Translation: CASSYPDRAAFF.

Concerning this clone itself: A read error may produce the germline difference seen at one junction end. This chain uses TRBV7-7 with TRBJ2-5; TRBD1 matches at 7 bases. This CDR3 contains 15 residues. The germline CDR1 and CDR2 sequences are SSHAT and FNYEAQ (reference sequence). CDR3: CASSFIPGGQETQYF. In nucleotides, the CDR3 is TGTGCTAGCAGTTTTATTCCAGGGGGCCAAGAGACCCAGTACTTC.

This rearrangement joins TRBV24-1 to TRBJ2-1; D possibly corresponds to TRBD1 (6 bases). There are 17 residues in the CDR3. Between the trimmed V and J ends, which lost 4 bases and 0 bases, there was a span of 15 bases. Germline V gives CDR1 KGHDR, CDR2 SFDVKD. Here the CDR3 reads CATSDPGHPSSYNEQFF. CDR3 nucleotides: TGTGCCACCAGTGACCCGGGACACCCCAGCTCCTACAATGAGCAGTTCTTC.

The V call is TRBV19, the J call TRBJ1-2; tentative D call: TRBD1 (6 bases). Germline values: CDR1 LNHDA, CDR2 SQIVND (reference sequence). The CDR3 is made up of 12 amino acids. V was cut by 5 bases and J by 8 bases, with 12 bases left in between. The CDR3 nucleotides are TGTGCCAGTAGTGCCTTGGGACAAGGCTACACCTTC. This encodes CASSALGQGYTF.

The V gene is TRBV5-1, the J gene TRBJ2-7; D is ambiguous. This CDR3 comprises 14 residues. Looked up from germline, CDR1 is SGHRS and CDR2 is YFSETQ. The ends were cut back, 5 bases at V and 3 bases at J, with 15 bases in the middle. CDR3 protein: CASRTTANFYEQYF. CDR3 DNA sequence: TGCGCCAGCAGAACGACTGCCAATTTCTACGAGCAGTACTTC.

This chain joins TRBV4-3 and TRBJ2-1; D uncertain. The ends were cut back, 0 bases at V and 10 bases at J, with 13 bases in the middle. CDR3 size: 14 residues. Germline values: CDR1 LGHNA, CDR2 YSLEER. The CDR3 coding sequence is TGCGCCAGCAGCCAAGATACAGCTACTCGGGAGCAGTTCTTC. It is translated as CASSQDTATREQFF.

This clone turned up a few times. The same CDR3 is also encoded by other DNA sequences in this sample. The chain is built from TRBV11-3 and TRBJ2-5; D not certain. CDR1 is SGHNT, CDR2 YENEEA, per germline. V lost 1 base to trimming and J lost 1 base, with 4 bases between them. The CDR3 length is 13 residues. The CDR3 region has the DNA TGTGCCAGCAGCTTAGGGCTCCAAGAGACCCAGTACTTC. This codes for CASSLGLQETQYF.

In this sample, this clone turned up once. For the CDR3, the DNA is TGTGCCAGCAGCCAACCTCTAGCGGGGGCCTTAGATACGCAGTATTTT. Translating it yields CASSQPLAGALDTQYF. This sequence joins TRBV4-2 and TRBJ2-3; 10 positions match TRBD2. The CDR3 extends over 16 amino acids. Losses at the gene ends were 2 bases for V and 5 bases for J; bases not matched to a gene: 7. Germline CDR1 reads LGHNA; CDR2 reads YNFKEQ.

V and J are TRBV7-9 and TRBJ1-1, with D perhaps TRBD1 (6 bases). V was shortened by 5 bases and J by 4 bases, with 17 bases between the two germline ends. CDR1 is SEHNR, CDR2 FQNEAQ, per germline (reference sequence). CDR3 length: 15 residues. CDR3 sequence: CASSPITGLSTEAFF. CDR3 nucleotides: TGTGCCAGCAGCCCCATTACAGGGTTGAGCACTGAAGCTTTCTTT.

The chain has TRBV28 and TRBJ2-1; tentative D call: TRBD1 (6 bases). V was clipped by 6 bases and J by 5 bases, with 20 bases between them. From germline, CDR1 is MDHEN and CDR2 SYDVKM. The CDR3 covers 16 residues. The CDR3 loop is CASRNGQTLQNNEQFF. The CDR3 bases are TGTGCCAGCAGAAATGGACAGACCCTCCAGAACAATGAGCAGTTCTTC.

The chain has TRBV11-2 and TRBJ2-7; 9 bases align to TRBD1. Germline V gene data show CDR1 as SGHAT and CDR2 as FQNNGV. V dropped 5 bases and J dropped 4; count of bases not matched to a gene: 6. This CDR3 spans 14 amino acids. The CDR3 sequence is CASSRGQGSYEQYF. CDR3 bases: TGTGCCAGCAGCCGCGGACAGGGGAGTTACGAGCAGTACTTC.

The rearrangement uses TRBV14 and TRBJ1-2; tentatively, D is TRBD1 (5 bases). The germline gives CDR1 SGHDN, CDR2 FVKESK. Trimming cost V 1 base and J 6 bases, with 6 bases left between them. The CDR3 consists of 12 residues. The CDR3 DNA reads TGTGCCAGCAGCCAAGGAGGGGATGGCTACACCTTC. Its translation is CASSQGGDGYTF.

The V and J genes are TRBV7-2 and TRBJ1-1; no firm D call. This CDR3 comprises 14 residues. Trimming took off 1 base at V and 4 bases at J, with 10 bases between the two ends. Germline assignment: CDR1 SGHTA and CDR2 FQGNSA. CDR3 sequence reads: CASSLGMWPTEAFF. In DNA, the CDR3 is TGTGCCAGCAGCTTAGGGATGTGGCCCACTGAAGCTTTCTTT.

The chain joins TRBV5-1 to TRBJ1-1; 11 bases match TRBD1. The V segment lost 4 bases and the J segment 0 bases; nucleotides outside the gene matches: 8. Germline CDR1 reads SGHRS; CDR2 reads YFSETQ. The CDR3 has 17 residues. CDR3 sequence (DNA): TGCGCCAGCAGCAAAGGGACAGGGGGGCAAATGAACACTGAAGCTTTCTTT. Translation gives CASSKGTGGQMNTEAFF.

The rearrangement joins TRBV5-1 to TRBJ2-2, with TRBD1 as a possible D gene (6 bases). The germline V gene encodes CDR1 SGHRS and CDR2 YFSETQ. This CDR3 contains 15 residues. The V gene lost 1 base and the J gene lost 0 bases, with 7 bases spanning the gap. The CDR3 DNA reads TGCGCCAGCAGCTTGTCAGGGGCGAACACCGGGGAGCTGTTTTTT. Amino acid sequence: CASSLSGANTGELFF.

V gene TRBV3-1 (or the pseudogene TRBV3-2) combines with J gene TRBJ1-1; D call uncertain. Germline V lookup: CDR1 LGHDT, CDR2 YNNKEL (reference sequence). V lost 0 bases, J lost 1 base, and 12 bases lay in between. The length of the CDR3 is 16 residues. The CDR3 region is CASSQDPLFKNTEAFF. The CDR3 DNA follows: TGTGCCAGCAGCCAAGACCCCTTATTCAAGAACACTGAAGCTTTCTTT.

Written as DNA, the CDR3 is TGTGCCAGCAGCTTAGGGTCCCAAGAGACCCAGTACTTC. It encodes CASSLGSQETQYF. The rearrangement uses TRBV11-3 and TRBJ2-5; D is ambiguous. CDR1 is SGHNT, CDR2 YENEEA, per germline. The CDR3 is 13 amino acids. The germline V and J ends were trimmed by 1 base and 1 base, with 4 bases remaining between them.

The genes are TRBV21-1 and TRBJ2-7. TRBV21-1 is annotated as a pseudogene. The CDR3 is 11 amino acids. The CDR3 DNA reads as TGTGCCAGCCTACACCCCTACGAGCAGTACTTC. The encoded protein is CASLHPYEQYF.

This clone was found a few times. The chain couples TRBV4-1 to TRBJ2-4; 9 nucleotides line up with TRBD2. This CDR3 spans 18 amino acids. With 1 base clipped from V and 2 bases from J, the junction kept 9 bases outside the gene matches. Germline assignment: CDR1 MGHRA and CDR2 YSYEKL. DNA for the CDR3: TGCGCCAGCAGCCAAGGGGTTTTGAGCGGGGGGTCCAAAAACATTCAGTACTTC. Protein sequence: CASSQGVLSGGSKNIQYF.

This chain uses TRBV3-1 (or the pseudogene TRBV3-2) with TRBJ2-1, with D perhaps assigned TRBD1 or TRBD2 (5 bases each). V gave up 1 base and J gave up 3 bases, with 13 bases separating them. CDR1 and CDR2 (germline): LGHDT, YNNKEL (reference sequence). This CDR3 contains 16 residues. CDR3 bases: TGTGCCAGCAGCCAAGTTTCAGACAGCGGCTACAATGAGCAGTTCTTC. The encoded protein is CASSQVSDSGYNEQFF.

V and J are TRBV5-6 and TRBJ2-7; 8 bases match TRBD1. In germline, CDR1 is SGHDT, CDR2 YYEEEE. Trimming cost V 4 bases and J 9 bases; bases outside gene matches: 6. CDR3 length: 12 amino acids. The CDR3 is CASSPGQESQYF. The CDR3 DNA reads TGTGCCAGCAGCCCGGGACAGGAGTCGCAGTACTTC. Using reference TRBV5-6 and TRBJ2-7 for the parts outside the CDR3, the full variable domain is DAGVTQSPTHLIKTRGQQVTLRCSPKSGHDTVSWYQQALGQGPQFIFQYYEEEERQRGNFPDRFSGHQFPNYSSELNVNALLLGDSALYLCASSPGQESQYFGPGTRLTVT.

In this sample, this clone turned up a few times. The V gene is TRBV7-9, the J gene TRBJ2-7; maybe TRBD1 (5 bases). Between the trimmed V and J ends, which lost 10 bases and 0 bases, there was a span of 13 bases. The CDR3 covers 13 residues. Per the germline V gene, CDR1 is SEHNR and CDR2 is FQNEAQ (reference sequence). CDR3 nucleotides: TGTGCCACCCCAGGGTTAGACTCCTACGAGCAGTACTTC. Amino acids: CATPGLDSYEQYF.

This chain uses TRBV3-1 (or the pseudogene TRBV3-2) with TRBJ1-2; D is uncertain. CDR3 size: 12 residues. Germline CDR1 and CDR2: LGHDT and YNNKEL (reference sequence). V gave up 4 bases and J gave up 2 bases, with 5 bases separating them. CDR3 in amino acids: CASSLINYGYTF. DNA of the CDR3: TGTGCCAGCAGCCTGATCAACTATGGCTACACCTTC.

The table lists this clone with a few counts. The chain joins TRBV5-1 to TRBJ2-5, with a tentative D call TRBD2 (6 bases). This CDR3 has 17 amino acids. V lost 5 bases and J 2 bases, leaving 22 bases between the germline ends. The V gene's germline CDR1 is SGHRS and CDR2 YFSETQ. CDR3 loop: CASSPEGKGWGQETQYF. CDR3 DNA sequence: TGCGCCAGCAGTCCGGAGGGAAAGGGTTGGGGACAAGAGACCCAGTACTTC.

The gene calls are TRBV3-1 (or the pseudogene TRBV3-2) and TRBJ2-7; tentative D call: TRBD2 (7 bases). Trimming took off 1 base at V and 6 bases at J, with 13 bases between the two ends. Germline V gives CDR1 LGHDT, CDR2 YNNKEL (reference sequence). The CDR3 extends over 14 amino acids. The CDR3 here is CASSQANGGLEQYF. In DNA form, the CDR3 reads TGTGCCAGCAGCCAAGCTAACGGGGGGCTCGAGCAGTACTTC.

The chain uses TRBV18 and TRBJ2-3; 7 bases map to TRBD1. The CDR3 contains 15 residues. V dropped 1 base and J dropped 1; count of bases not matched to a gene: 2. Germline CDR1 reads KGHSH; CDR2 reads LQKENI. The CDR3 protein is CASSPQGAGTDTQYF. As DNA, the CDR3 is TGTGCCAGCTCACCACAGGGGGCTGGCACAGATACGCAGTATTTT.